These 6 T cell receptor beta chains were sequenced from one sample in a study of T-cell memory formation after mild COVID-19. From the 5' RACE reads, TCRdb called clonotypes with MiXCR, one entry per CDR3 protein. The sample has hundreds of thousands of distinct CDR3 sequences, 15% to 20% seen once; the top ten hold roughly an eighth. The sample consisted of PBMCs or a T cell subset sorted from them (not recorded which). These receptors originate from an adult woman who had mild COVID-19 (a few samples of this study predate the infection). Cell type and time point are not known.

The CDR3 reads CAIRGTSGRNGIYEQYF. In DNA, the CDR3 is TGTGCCATCAGAGGGACTAGCGGGAGGAACGGGATATACGAGCAGTACTTC. The rearrangement joins TRBV10-3 to TRBJ2-7; 15 bases match TRBD2. The junction had 10 bases not matched to a gene; V was cut back by 6 bases and J by 4 bases. Germline CDR1 ENHRY, CDR2 SYGVKD. The CDR3 is 17 residues long.

CDR3 residues: CASTVTLGQETQYF. The DNA for the CDR3 is TGTGCCAGCACCGTAACGTTGGGTCAAGAGACCCAGTACTTC. The rearrangement joins TRBV7-9 to TRBJ2-5; D ambiguous. Trimming pared 7 bases from V and 2 bases from J, leaving 14 bases between. The CDR3 spans 14 residues. Germline V lookup: CDR1 SEHNR, CDR2 FQNEAQ (reference sequence).

The CDR3 DNA sequence: TGTGCCAGTAGTTCACATGGGGGGGCGAAAGCGAATGAGCAGTTCTTC. Translating gives CASSSHGGAKANEQFF. The chain links TRBV19 to TRBJ2-1, with D possibly matching TRBD2 (7 bases). Between the trimmed V and J ends, which lost 5 bases and 7 bases, there was a span of 21 bases. Germline CDR1 reads LNHDA; CDR2 reads SQIVND (reference sequence). The CDR3 totals 16 residues.

The chain couples TRBV12-3 or TRBV12-4 to TRBJ2-1; D gene uncertain. The V end was cut by 4 bases, the J end by 1 base, with 11 bases between. CDR3 length: 15 amino acids. The CDR3 loop is CASSSLRVSYNEQFF. The CDR3 DNA is TGTGCCAGCAGTTCCTTACGGGTGTCCTACAATGAGCAGTTCTTC.

This clonotype has a handful of counts. The chain employs TRBV2 and TRBJ2-5, with 7 nucleotides matching TRBD1. After removal of 3 bases from V and 1 base from J, the junction contained 8 bases not matched to a gene. Germline CDR1 is SNHLY and CDR2 is FYNNEI. The CDR3 is made up of 16 amino acids. The CDR3 DNA reads TGTGCCAGCAGTGATATCAGTCGGACAGGCCAAGAGACCCAGTACTTC. Amino acids: CASSDISRTGQETQYF.

This clonotype was picked up many times. The chain has TRBV10-3 and TRBJ1-1; no definite D call. The CDR3 loop spans 11 amino acids. Per the germline V gene, CDR1 is ENHRY and CDR2 is SYGVKD. Between the trimmed V and J ends, which lost 10 bases and 5 bases, there was a span of 11 bases. The CDR3 DNA follows: TGTGCCACTGAATTAGGTACTGAAGCTTTCTTT. Residues: CATELGTEAFF.